The 8 T cell receptor beta chains below were found in one sample sequenced in a study of cytotoxic CD8 clonotypes in ibrutinib-treated CLL. Only in-frame clones appear in the TCRdb table, and some are missing; sequencing was by immunoSEQ multiplex PCR. In the table there are some 98,000 clones, about 78% of which are singletons. The source material was PBMCs, sampled after 12 months of ibrutinib treatment. These receptors all come from a human donor with chronic lymphocytic leukemia.

This chain links TRBV5-6 with TRBJ2-2; D uncertain. The V end was cut by 1 base, the J end by 2 bases, with 9 bases between. This CDR3 contains 15 residues. The V gene's germline CDR1 is SGHDT and CDR2 YYEEEE. The CDR3 spells CASSLTLRNTGELFF. Here the CDR3 DNA reads TGTGCCAGCAGCTTGACCCTCCGTAACACCGGGGAGCTGTTTTTT.

This chain uses TRBV7-2 with TRBJ2-2; D is possibly TRBD2 (5 bases). Germline assignment: CDR1 SGHTA and CDR2 FQGNSA. Trimming removed 8 bases from V and 3 bases from J, with 13 bases in between. This CDR3 has 14 residues. Here the CDR3 DNA reads TGTGCCAGCTCCCGGCGGCGGGACACCGGGGAGCTGTTTTTT. Its translation: CASSRRRDTGELFF.

This clone was counted a single time. J is TRBJ2-3 and V is TRBV13; D is possibly TRBD1 (5 bases). The CDR3 runs 14 residues. V dropped 4 bases and J dropped 0 bases, with 8 bases sitting between them. Germline CDR1 reads PRHDT; CDR2 reads FYEKMQ (reference sequence). CDR3 nucleotide sequence: TGTGCCAGCAGCTCCAGGGTGAGCACAGATACGCAGTATTTT. Encoded protein: CASSSRVSTDTQYF.

The chain employs TRBV5-1 and TRBJ1-3; no definite D call. Deletions cut 0 bases from V and 0 bases from J, with 7 bases between. Germline V CDR1 and CDR2: SGHRS, YFSETQ. The CDR3 has 15 residues. Written as DNA, the CDR3 is TGCGCCAGCAGCTTGGTGGGGAGCTCTGGAAACACCATATATTTT. Protein: CASSLVGSSGNTIYF.

There are a few counts of this clone. The V gene is TRBV7-9, the J gene TRBJ1-6; weak D call: TRBD1 (5 bases). The germline V gene has CDR1 SEHNR and CDR2 FQNEAQ (reference sequence). V was trimmed by 5 bases and J by 5 bases, leaving 13 bases between them. The CDR3 contains 15 residues. In DNA form, the CDR3 reads TGTGCCAGCAGCCGTGGGACCGCAAATAATTCACCCCTCCACTTT. This encodes CASSRGTANNSPLHF.

The V gene is TRBV6-1, the J gene TRBJ1-3, with D possibly matching TRBD1 (5 bases). Germline V CDR1 and CDR2: MNHNS, SASEGT. The V gene lost 2 bases and the J gene lost 0 bases, with 14 bases spanning the gap. The CDR3 has 17 amino acids. In DNA, the CDR3 is TGTGCCAGCAGTGAAAACCAGGGACTCGGCTCTGGAAACACCATATATTTT. Amino acids: CASSENQGLGSGNTIYF.

The chain links TRBV27 to TRBJ2-7; D is ambiguous. Germline CDR1 is MNHEY and CDR2 is SMNVEV (reference sequence). The CDR3 runs to 13 residues. Trimming pared 8 bases from V and 2 bases from J, leaving 13 bases between. The CDR3 DNA is TGTGCCAGCCGACTTAGCAGTACCTACGAGCAGTACTTC. It translates to CASRLSSTYEQYF.

A remark on this clone: A read error may account for a junction end that differs from germline. The chain recombines TRBV6-5 with TRBJ1-1, with D unresolved. The V gene's germline CDR1 is MNHEY and CDR2 SVGAGI. The CDR3 is 13 residues long. The CDR3 protein is CASSSLEGRGRLF. CDR3 nucleotide sequence: TGTGCCAGCAGTTCCCTGGAAGGCCGCGGACGGCTCTTT.